This T cell receptor beta chain is drawn from a study of shared clonotypes between healthy human individuals. Study-level results: The study found lower generation probabilities in non-shared clonotypes than in those shared by all four donors. Shared clonotypes: approximately 5.3% naive CD4, about 3.5% naive CD8, about 2.2% memory CD4, 0.35% to 0.5% memory CD8.

The assay was immunoSEQ multiplex PCR, and TCRdb's table has in-frame clones only and misses some. The repertoire holds about 2.1 million clones, with roughly 93% as singletons. Notes on this clone: Antigen unknown.

This CDR3 has 16 residues. The V gene's germline CDR1 is PRHDT and CDR2 FYEKMQ (reference sequence). Germline trimming cut 5 bases from V and 4 bases from J; bases unmatched to any gene: 13. Naive CD8 cells lacked CD45RO, underwent positive selection for CCR7 and left out terminally differentiated effector memory CD45RA+ cells. The chain uses TRBV13 and TRBJ2-7; 8 bases align to TRBD2. Material for sequencing was naive CD8+ T cells from PBMCs. This TCR was recovered from a man aged 18 to 35 in good health. Some clones in this sample may be carry-over from other donors' samples. The CDR3 is CASSPGSGTGGYEQYF. The CDR3, as DNA: TGTGCCAGCAGCCCCGGAAGCGGGACGGGAGGGTACGAGCAGTACTTC.